These 25 T cell receptor beta chains came from one sample sequenced in a study of cytomegalovirus exposure and HLA in healthy donors. Vbeta (60) and Jbeta (13) primers were used in the PCR. Method: immunoSEQ multiplex PCR; TCRdb's copy keeps in-frame clones and lacks some. The top ten hold 2% to 2.5% of the sample, which has about 110,000 clones, around 75% seen once. Source material: PBMCs. These receptors came from a man in his thirties or forties in good health and CMV-seronegative.

This rearrangement joins TRBV28 to TRBJ2-1; 11 bases agree with TRBD1. The CDR3 extends over 19 amino acids. After removal of 6 bases from V and 7 bases from J, the junction contained 20 bases not matched to a gene. Germline assignment: CDR1 MDHEN and CDR2 SYDVKM. CDR3 amino acids: CASSPGQGDWGRRGNEQFF. CDR3 bases: TGTGCCAGCAGCCCGGGACAGGGGGATTGGGGGAGGAGAGGTAATGAGCAGTTCTTC.

The V call is TRBV28, the J call TRBJ2-3; no definite D call. The V gene's germline CDR1 is MDHEN and CDR2 SYDVKM. The CDR3 covers 10 residues. V dropped 10 bases and J dropped 3 bases, with 5 bases sitting between them. The CDR3 protein is CATLTDTQYF. In DNA form, the CDR3 reads TGTGCCACCTTGACAGATACGCAGTATTTT.

This clone was seen just once. This rearrangement joins TRBV2 to TRBJ1-5; no firm D call. Per the germline V gene, CDR1 is SNHLY and CDR2 is FYNNEI. This CDR3 comprises 13 residues. V lost 6 bases and J 3 bases, leaving 9 bases between the germline ends. The DNA of the CDR3 is TGTGCCAGCAGAGTACAGCCCAATCAGCCCCAGCATTTT. Translating it yields CASRVQPNQPQHF. The full variable domain, in which reference TRBV2 and TRBJ1-5 provide the parts outside the CDR3, is EPEVTQTPSHQVTQMGQEVILRCVPISNHLYFYWYRQILGQKVEFLVSFYNNEISEKSEIFDDQFSVERPDGSNFTLKIRSTKLEDSAMYFCASRVQPNQPQHFGDGTRLSIL.

Here the CDR3 reads CASSESGTGVPGELFF. The DNA for the CDR3 is TGTGCCAGCAGTGAATCCGGGACAGGGGTCCCCGGGGAGCTGTTTTTT. The rearrangement uses TRBV6-1 and TRBJ2-2, with 10 bases lining up with TRBD1. The junction had 6 bases not matched to a gene; V was cut back by 2 bases and J by 6 bases. The germline V gene encodes CDR1 MNHNS and CDR2 SASEGT. The CDR3 is 16 residues long.

This rearrangement joins TRBV2 to TRBJ1-2; D is unresolved. CDR3 length: 12 amino acids. Germline CDR1 is SNHLY and CDR2 is FYNNEI. V was shortened by 0 bases and J by 5 bases, with 4 bases between the two germline ends. In DNA form, the CDR3 reads TGTGCCAGCAGTGAAGCCCCATATGGCTACACCTTC. Its protein product is CASSEAPYGYTF.

CDR3 region: CASSYSPGVGHNEQFF. Here the CDR3 DNA reads TGTGCCAGCAGTTACTCGCCGGGAGTCGGGCACAATGAGCAGTTCTTC. The rearrangement uses TRBV6-6 and TRBJ2-1, with a weak D call TRBD2 (6 bases). CDR1 and CDR2 (germline): MNHNY, SVGAGI (reference sequence). The CDR3 has 16 amino acids. Trimming shortened V by 0 bases and J by 5 bases, and 14 bases separated the two germline ends.

This rearrangement joins TRBV18 to TRBJ2-1; 7 positions match TRBD2. The CDR3 has 17 residues. The V segment lost 0 bases and the J segment 5 bases; nucleotides outside the gene matches: 10. CDR1 and CDR2 (germline): KGHSH, LQKENI. As DNA, the CDR3 is TGTGCCAGCTCACCACCCTCAGGAGCGGGATTTGACAATGAGCAGTTCTTC. It encodes CASSPPSGAGFDNEQFF.

The chain joins TRBV6-1 to TRBJ2-7; D remains unclear. The CDR3 covers 14 residues. Germline lookup yields CDR1 MNHNS and CDR2 SASEGT. Trimming pared 5 bases from V and 3 bases from J, leaving 14 bases between. The CDR3 loop is CASSPRHPDYEQYF. The DNA of the CDR3 is TGTGCCAGCAGTCCCCGACATCCCGACTACGAGCAGTACTTC.

Only a few counts were recorded for this clone. This chain connects TRBV28 to TRBJ1-5; the D is unclear. The ends were cut back, 3 bases at V and 11 bases at J, with 11 bases in the middle. The CDR3 consists of 12 residues. Germline values: CDR1 MDHEN, CDR2 SYDVKM. CDR3 residues: CASSFSPGAQHF. In DNA form, the CDR3 reads TGTGCCAGCAGTTTCTCCCCTGGAGCCCAGCATTTT.

V gene TRBV27 combines with J gene TRBJ1-1; TRBD1 matches at 9 bases. From germline, CDR1 is MNHEY and CDR2 SMNVEV (reference sequence). CDR3 length equals 16 residues. The V gene end was trimmed by 4 bases and the J gene end by 1 base; junction bases not matched to a gene: 7. CDR3 bases: TGTGCCAGCAGTTCCCCCGGACAGGGGAGGAACACTGAAGCTTTCTTT. This encodes CASSSPGQGRNTEAFF.

The rearrangement joins TRBV4-3 to TRBJ2-7, with D perhaps matching TRBD2 (6 bases). Trimming cost V 0 bases and J 2 bases, with 17 bases left between them. CDR1 and CDR2 from the germline V gene are LGHNA and YSLEER. The CDR3 is made up of 17 amino acids. The CDR3 coding sequence is TGCGCCAGCAGCCAAGATCTCGGAGGGAACGGGGCCTACGAGCAGTACTTC. It yields the protein CASSQDLGGNGAYEQYF.

The rearrangement uses TRBV28 and TRBJ2-7; D might be TRBD2 (6 bases). Between the trimmed V and J ends, which lost 2 bases and 3 bases, there was a span of 8 bases. Germline V gene data show CDR1 as MDHEN and CDR2 as SYDVKM. The CDR3 length is 13 residues. The CDR3 here is CASSLNSGYEQYF. In nucleotides, the CDR3 is TGTGCCAGCAGTTTAAATAGCGGCTACGAGCAGTACTTC.

CDR3 DNA sequence: TGTGCCAGCAGCCCTGATAATGGAGGGCTCACTGAAGCTTTCTTT. Encoded protein: CASSPDNGGLTEAFF. V and J are TRBV7-9 and TRBJ1-1; D remains unclear. V gave up 5 bases and J gave up 4 bases, with 17 bases separating them. Germline V gene data show CDR1 as SEHNR and CDR2 as FQNEAQ (reference sequence). The CDR3 is made up of 15 amino acids.

The chain couples TRBV2 to TRBJ1-1, with D tentatively TRBD1 (6 bases). V was pared by 7 bases and J by 4 bases, with 13 bases between. The CDR3 totals 13 residues. Germline CDR1 reads SNHLY; CDR2 reads FYNNEI. The CDR3 nucleotides read TGTGCCAGCATAGTACAGGGATCCACTGAAGCTTTCTTT. Its translation is CASIVQGSTEAFF. The complete variable domain, with remaining parts taken from reference TRBV2 and TRBJ1-1, reads EPEVTQTPSHQVTQMGQEVILRCVPISNHLYFYWYRQILGQKVEFLVSFYNNEISEKSEIFDDQFSVERPDGSNFTLKIRSTKLEDSAMYFCASIVQGSTEAFFGQGTRLTVV.

This clone was found once. The J gene is TRBJ2-1, the V gene TRBV5-1; TRBD2 matches at 9 bases. Germline CDR1 and CDR2: SGHRS and YFSETQ. V was clipped by 0 bases and J by 6 bases; unmatched bases: 4. The CDR3 is 15 amino acids. CDR3 region: CASSLVTSGINEQFF. The CDR3 DNA reads as TGCGCCAGCAGCTTGGTGACTAGCGGAATCAATGAGCAGTTCTTC.

This chain connects TRBV6-1 to TRBJ2-2, with 8 bases fitting TRBD1. Germline CDR1 and CDR2: MNHNS and SASEGT. The ends lost 4 bases at V and 6 bases at J; junction bases unmatched: 4. CDR3 length: 14 amino acids. The chain's CDR3 is CASSGWTGSGELFF. The CDR3 DNA follows: TGTGCCAGCAGTGGGTGGACAGGGTCCGGGGAGCTGTTTTTT.

Only a few counts were recorded for this clone. The chain has TRBV19 and TRBJ2-1; D is possibly TRBD1 (5 bases). Deletions cut 3 bases from V and 4 bases from J, with 13 bases between. This CDR3 has 15 amino acids. The germline CDR1 and CDR2 sequences are LNHDA and SQIVND (reference sequence). CDR3 sequence reads: CASSIGQGAYNEQFF. The CDR3 nucleotides are TGTGCCAGTAGTATCGGGCAGGGTGCGTACAATGAGCAGTTCTTC.

This chain uses TRBV5-1 with TRBJ1-4; D gene ambiguous. Germline CDR1 SGHRS, CDR2 YFSETQ. V dropped 2 bases and J dropped 2 bases, with 7 bases sitting between them. This CDR3 has 14 residues. In DNA form, the CDR3 reads TGCGCCAGCAGCTTTCTCGGGACTAATGAAAAACTGTTTTTT. Translation: CASSFLGTNEKLFF.

This clone turned up a few times. The CDR3 nucleotides read TGTGCCAGCTCACCACCGGGCCCGGGGTCACCCCTCCACTTT. The encoded protein is CASSPPGPGSPLHF. The rearrangement joins TRBV18 to TRBJ1-6; D gene unclear. Germline-derived CDR1 and CDR2 are KGHSH and LQKENI. V lost 0 bases and J lost 10, with 10 bases in between. This CDR3 has 14 residues.

V gene TRBV5-1 combines with J gene TRBJ2-7; a possible D gene is TRBD1 (6 bases). This CDR3 has 13 amino acids. Germline loops: CDR1 SGHRS, CDR2 YFSETQ. V was pared by 7 bases and J by 7 bases, with 18 bases between. The CDR3 spells CASGPGTGIEQYF. Here the CDR3 DNA reads TGCGCCAGCGGTCCGGGAACAGGGATTGAGCAGTACTTC.

The J gene is TRBJ2-7, the V gene TRBV4-2; D might be TRBD1 (6 bases). Germline loops: CDR1 LGHNA, CDR2 YNFKEQ. The CDR3 runs 18 residues. Trimming left V 2 bases short and J 0 bases short, with 20 bases between. CDR3 nucleotides: TGTGCCAGCAGCCAAAATTTCGACCCTGGGACACCCTCCTACGAGCAGTACTTC. Amino acids: CASSQNFDPGTPSYEQYF.

V is TRBV14 and J is TRBJ1-2, with D unresolved. V lost 1 base to trimming and J lost 2 bases, with 8 bases between them. CDR3 length: 14 residues. The germline V gene has CDR1 SGHDN and CDR2 FVKESK. In nucleotides, the CDR3 is TGTGCCAGCAGCCAAGGACTGATGAACTATGGCTACACCTTC. Amino acid sequence: CASSQGLMNYGYTF.

This clone occurred a few times. The chain uses TRBV7-9 and TRBJ1-6; TRBD1 agrees at 8 bases. Germline assignment: CDR1 SEHNR and CDR2 FQNEAQ (reference sequence). After removal of 5 bases from V and 10 bases from J, the junction contained 13 bases not matched to a gene. This CDR3 has 16 residues. The CDR3: CASSIPGQAGLSPLHF. The CDR3 bases are TGTGCCAGCAGCATACCGGGACAGGCTGGTTTGTCACCCCTCCACTTT.

This clone was found once. The chain employs TRBV25-1 and TRBJ2-5, with 9 bases identical to TRBD1. The DNA end lines up better with TRBJ2-7; the J call may be wrong. Germline V gives CDR1 MGHDK, CDR2 SYGVNS. The CDR3 runs to 15 residues. CDR3 sequence: CASSEPGQGSYEQYF. The CDR3 DNA sequence: TGTGCCAGCAGTGAGCCGGGACAGGGTTCCTACGAGCAGTACTTC.

The sample holds one count of this clone. V is TRBV29-1 and J is TRBJ2-7, with D maybe TRBD2 (6 bases). Germline CDR1 and CDR2: SQVTM and ANQGSEA. This CDR3 is 11 amino acids long. The ends were cut back, 4 bases at V and 6 bases at J, with 10 bases in the middle. In nucleotides, the CDR3 is TGCAGCGTTGGGCGGGGTGGCGAGCAGTACTTC. It codes for CSVGRGGEQYF.